This passage covers 12 T cell receptor beta chains from one sample sequenced in a study of blood T cell repertoires in COVID-19. Generated by immunoSEQ multiplex PCR, the TCRdb table keeps only in-frame clones and is missing some. The sample lists some 100,000 clones, almost 90% occurring once. The sequenced material came from peripheral blood. The receptors originated from a man in his forties or fifties with COVID-19, enrolled during active disease.

V gene TRBV7-2 combines with J gene TRBJ1-1; 7 nucleotides match TRBD1. The V gene end was trimmed by 4 bases and the J gene end by 3 bases; junction bases not matched to a gene: 8. CDR3 length: 15 amino acids. Germline CDR1 reads SGHTA; CDR2 reads FQGNSA. DNA of the CDR3: TGTGCCAGCAGCTCGAGACAGGGTGGGGACACTGAAGCTTTCTTT. Its translation: CASSSRQGGDTEAFF.

This chain uses TRBV20-1 with TRBJ2-1; D is possibly TRBD1 (6 bases). V dropped 3 bases and J dropped 5 bases, with 17 bases sitting between them. Per the germline V gene, CDR1 is DFQATT and CDR2 is SNEGSKA (reference sequence). The CDR3 has 15 residues. In nucleotides, the CDR3 is TGCAGTGCTAGTGACGGCGGAACAGGGAACAATGAGCAGTTCTTC. Translated: CSASDGGTGNNEQFF.

This chain joins TRBV5-5 and TRBJ2-3; 9 bases line up with TRBD1. Germline CDR1 reads SGHKS; CDR2 reads YYEKEE (reference sequence). The CDR3 totals 15 residues. Trimming removed 3 bases from V and 4 bases from J; junction bases left unmatched: 6. The CDR3 DNA follows: TGTGCCAGCAGCTCCGGGACAGGGAGCGCAGATACGCAGTATTTT. Its translation is CASSSGTGSADTQYF.

CDR3 DNA: TGTGCCAGCAGCCAAGCTGGGGGGGCCCCCTATAATTCACCCCTCCACTTT. Its translation: CASSQAGGAPYNSPLHF. The chain uses TRBV3-1 (or the pseudogene TRBV3-2) and TRBJ1-6, with D possibly being TRBD1 (6 bases). With 1 base removed from V and 2 bases from J, the gap between germline ends came to 12 bases. This CDR3 is built from 17 residues. Germline CDR1 LGHDT, CDR2 YNNKEL (reference sequence).

V and J are TRBV7-4 and TRBJ1-4, with D hard to call. The CDR3 totals 16 residues. Deletions cut 4 bases from V and 0 bases from J, with 12 bases between. From germline, CDR1 is SGHVT and CDR2 SQSDAQ. The CDR3: CASSSHLTATNEKLFF. The CDR3 region has the DNA TGTGCCAGCAGCTCCCACCTAACGGCAACTAATGAAAAACTGTTTTTT.

This clone has just a few counts. For the CDR3, the DNA is TGTGCCAGCAGTTACGGGAAGGGGGCTGGAAACACCATATATTTT. It codes for CASSYGKGAGNTIYF. J is TRBJ1-3 and V is TRBV6-6; D may be TRBD1 (6 bases). The CDR3 covers 15 residues. The V and J ends lost 2 bases and 2 bases respectively, with 10 bases between them. Germline V gene lookup returns CDR1 MNHNY and CDR2 SVGAGI (reference sequence).

The CDR3 bases are TGCGCCAGCAGGGGGTGGAGCGGGGGCGGCACAGATACGCAGTATTTT. It yields the protein CASRGWSGGGTDTQYF. The rearrangement uses TRBV5-1 and TRBJ2-3, with 8 bases lining up with TRBD2. The germline V gene has CDR1 SGHRS and CDR2 YFSETQ. The CDR3 covers 16 residues. V shed 5 bases, J shed 1 base, and the junction held 9 bases outside the gene matches.

The chain is built from TRBV7-9 and TRBJ1-2, with TRBD1 matching over 9 bases. Germline CDR1 reads SEHNR; CDR2 reads FQNEAQ (reference sequence). This CDR3 region has 14 residues. V shed 6 bases, J shed 6 bases, and the junction held 8 bases outside the gene matches. Here the CDR3 reads CASSWMGQGDGYTF. Written as DNA, the CDR3 is TGTGCCAGCAGTTGGATGGGACAGGGAGATGGCTACACCTTC. The full variable domain, completed using reference TRBV7-9 and TRBJ1-2, is DTGVSQNPRHKITKRGQNVTFRCDPISEHNRLYWYRQTLGQGPEFLTYFQNEAQLEKSRLLSDRFSAERPKGSFSTLEIQRTEQGDSAMYLCASSWMGQGDGYTFGSGTRLTVV.

The chain carries TRBV5-4 and TRBJ2-3, with 13 bases aligning to TRBD2. The J segment lost 2 bases and the V segment lost 4 bases, leaving 7 bases of the junction unmatched. Germline loops: CDR1 SGHNT, CDR2 YYREEE (reference sequence). The CDR3 runs 17 residues. This CDR3 is CASSRRTSGSFTDTQYF. The CDR3 DNA sequence: TGTGCCAGCAGCCGACGGACTAGCGGGAGCTTCACAGATACGCAGTATTTT. The whole variable domain, filled in from reference TRBV5-4 and TRBJ2-3, reads ETGVTQSPTHLIKTRGQQVTLRCSSQSGHNTVSWYQQALGQGPQFIFQYYREEENGRGNFPPRFSGLQFPNYSSELNVNALELDDSALYLCASSRRTSGSFTDTQYFGPGTRLTVL.

This chain uses TRBV6-2 or TRBV6-3 with TRBJ1-2; D perhaps matches TRBD1 (6 bases). This CDR3 comprises 18 residues. Germline values: CDR1 MNHEY, CDR2 SVGEGT. V gave up 6 bases and J gave up 3 bases, with 26 bases separating them. The CDR3 is CASSGRAPGANWDYGYTF. CDR3 nucleotide sequence: TGTGCCAGCAGCGGTAGGGCTCCAGGGGCGAATTGGGACTATGGCTACACCTTC.

The chain employs TRBV14 and TRBJ2-5; D is uncertain. Germline CDR1 is SGHDN and CDR2 is FVKESK. The ends were cut back, 4 bases at V and 7 bases at J, with 10 bases in the middle. This CDR3 region has 12 residues. This chain's CDR3 is CASSPLGLTQYF. The CDR3 nucleotides read TGTGCCAGCAGCCCCCTTGGGCTGACCCAGTACTTC.

V and J are TRBV29-1 and TRBJ1-5; 7 bases line up with TRBD1. CDR1 is SQVTM, CDR2 ANQGSEA, per germline. V lost 6 bases and J lost 8; bases outside the gene matches: 13. The CDR3 has 14 amino acids. The CDR3, as DNA: TGCAGCGTGGGTACTGGACAGGCCGTTGAGCCCCAGCATTTT. This gives the protein CSVGTGQAVEPQHF. Filled out from reference TRBV29-1 and TRBJ1-5, the complete variable domain reads SAVISQKPSRDICQRGTSLTIQCQVDSQVTMMFWYRQQPGQSLTLIATANQGSEATYESGFVIDKFPISRPNLTFSTLTVSNMSPEDSSIYLCSVGTGQAVEPQHFGDGTRLSIL.